The clone carrying this TCR beta chain is classed as large. No antigen is known for it. Via MiXCR, TCRdb re-called the reads, giving one row per CDR3 protein. Here the sample spans over a thousand distinct CDR3 sequences, 15% to 20% being singletons. The germline gives CDR1 MNHEY, CDR2 SVGAGI. The CDR3 sequence is 13 residues long. Losses at the gene ends were 3 bases for V and 7 bases for J; bases not matched to a gene: 6. The data stem from a study of liver allograft versus peripheral blood T cells. As for the study in general: Peripheral blood of the recipients supplied T cell receptor repertoires that were compared with those in transplanted livers.

The study's findings and limits: Reportedly, the T cell receptor repertoires present inside liver allografts differed from those in peripheral blood.

The source is a human patient who had a liver transplant. The T cells may partly be graft donor cells. The V gene is TRBV6-5, the J gene TRBJ2-7; 7 bases line up with TRBD1. The CDR3 reads CASSYEGAGEQYF. The CDR3 nucleotides read TGTGCCAGCAGTTATGAGGGGGCTGGAGAGCAGTACTTC.